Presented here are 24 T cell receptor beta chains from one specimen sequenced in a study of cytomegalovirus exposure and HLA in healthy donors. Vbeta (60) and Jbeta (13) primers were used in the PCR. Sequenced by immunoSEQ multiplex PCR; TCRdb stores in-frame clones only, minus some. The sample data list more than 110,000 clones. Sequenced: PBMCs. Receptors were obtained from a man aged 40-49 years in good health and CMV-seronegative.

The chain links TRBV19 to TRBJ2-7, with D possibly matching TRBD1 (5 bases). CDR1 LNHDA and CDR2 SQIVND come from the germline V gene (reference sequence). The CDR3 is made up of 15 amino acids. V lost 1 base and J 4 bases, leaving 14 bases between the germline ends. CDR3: CASSIVGSKGYEQYF. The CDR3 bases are TGTGCCAGTAGTATAGTGGGCTCCAAGGGGTACGAGCAGTACTTC.

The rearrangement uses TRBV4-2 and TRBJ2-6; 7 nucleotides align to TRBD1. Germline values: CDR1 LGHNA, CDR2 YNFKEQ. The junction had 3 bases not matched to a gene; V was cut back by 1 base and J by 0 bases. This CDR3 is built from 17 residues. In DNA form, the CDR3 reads TGTGCCAGCAGCCAAGGGACAGGTTTCTCTGGGGCCAACGTCCTGACTTTC. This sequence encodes CASSQGTGFSGANVLTF.

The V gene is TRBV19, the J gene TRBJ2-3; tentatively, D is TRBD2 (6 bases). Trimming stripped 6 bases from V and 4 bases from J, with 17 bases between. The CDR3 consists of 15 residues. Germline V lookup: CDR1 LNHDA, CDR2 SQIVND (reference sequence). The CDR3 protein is CASSGSQGWADTQYF. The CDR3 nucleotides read TGTGCCAGTAGCGGGAGCCAGGGATGGGCAGATACGCAGTATTTT.

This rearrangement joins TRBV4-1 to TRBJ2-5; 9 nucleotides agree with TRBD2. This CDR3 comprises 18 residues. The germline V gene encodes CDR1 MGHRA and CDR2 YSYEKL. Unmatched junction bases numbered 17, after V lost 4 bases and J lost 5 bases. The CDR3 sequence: CASSPETGTTSGGETQYF. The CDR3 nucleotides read TGCGCCAGCAGCCCAGAAACCGGGACAACAAGCGGGGGGGAGACCCAGTACTTC.

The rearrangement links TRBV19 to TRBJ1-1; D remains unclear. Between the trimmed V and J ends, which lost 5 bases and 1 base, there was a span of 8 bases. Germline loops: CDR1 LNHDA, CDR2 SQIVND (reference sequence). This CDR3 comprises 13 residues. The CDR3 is CASSSETNTEAFF. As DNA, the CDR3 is TGTGCCAGTAGTTCGGAGACGAACACTGAAGCTTTCTTT.

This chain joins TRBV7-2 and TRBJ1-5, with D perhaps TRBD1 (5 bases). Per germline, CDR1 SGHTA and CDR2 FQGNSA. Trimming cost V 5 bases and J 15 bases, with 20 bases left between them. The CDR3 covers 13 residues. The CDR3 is CASSPFGGGGVHF. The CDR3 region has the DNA TGTGCCAGCAGCCCCTTCGGGGGGGGAGGGGTGCATTTT.

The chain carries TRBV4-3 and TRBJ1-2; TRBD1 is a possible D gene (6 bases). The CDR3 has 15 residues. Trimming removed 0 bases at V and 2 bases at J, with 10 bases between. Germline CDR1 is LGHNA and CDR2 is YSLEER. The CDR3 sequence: CASSQEPGANYGYTF. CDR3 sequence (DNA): TGCGCCAGCAGCCAAGAGCCAGGGGCGAACTATGGCTACACCTTC.

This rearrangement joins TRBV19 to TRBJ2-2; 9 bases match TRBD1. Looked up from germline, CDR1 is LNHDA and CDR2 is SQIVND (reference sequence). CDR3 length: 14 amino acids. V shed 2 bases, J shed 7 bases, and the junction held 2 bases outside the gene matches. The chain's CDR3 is CASSITGGFGELFF. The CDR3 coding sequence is TGTGCCAGTAGTATAACAGGGGGCTTCGGGGAGCTGTTTTTT.

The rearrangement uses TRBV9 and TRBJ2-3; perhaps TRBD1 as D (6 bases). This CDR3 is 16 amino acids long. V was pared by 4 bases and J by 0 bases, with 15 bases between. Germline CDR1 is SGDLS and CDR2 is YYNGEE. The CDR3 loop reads CASSPQGSISTDTQYF. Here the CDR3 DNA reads TGTGCCAGCAGCCCACAGGGTTCAATCAGCACAGATACGCAGTATTTT.

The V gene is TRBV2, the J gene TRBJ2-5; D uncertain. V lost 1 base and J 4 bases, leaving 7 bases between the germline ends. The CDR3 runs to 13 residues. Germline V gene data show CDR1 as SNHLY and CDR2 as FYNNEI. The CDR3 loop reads CASSEDNRETQYF. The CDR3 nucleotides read TGTGCCAGCAGTGAAGATAATAGAGAGACCCAGTACTTC. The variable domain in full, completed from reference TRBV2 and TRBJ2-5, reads EPEVTQTPSHQVTQMGQEVILRCVPISNHLYFYWYRQILGQKVEFLVSFYNNEISEKSEIFDDQFSVERPDGSNFTLKIRSTKLEDSAMYFCASSEDNRETQYFGPGTRLLVL.

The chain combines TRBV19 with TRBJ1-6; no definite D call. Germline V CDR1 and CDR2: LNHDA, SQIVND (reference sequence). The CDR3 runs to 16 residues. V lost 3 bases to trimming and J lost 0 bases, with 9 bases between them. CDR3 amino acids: CASSMTQVSYNSPLHF. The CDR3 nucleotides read TGTGCCAGTAGTATGACGCAGGTCTCCTATAATTCACCCCTCCACTTT.

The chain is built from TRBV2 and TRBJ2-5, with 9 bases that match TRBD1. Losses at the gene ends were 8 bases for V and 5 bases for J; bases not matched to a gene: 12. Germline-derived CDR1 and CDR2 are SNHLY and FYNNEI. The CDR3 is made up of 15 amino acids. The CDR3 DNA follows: TGTGCCAGCCGCTCCGGGACAGGGAAATTCGAGACCCAGTACTTC. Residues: CASRSGTGKFETQYF.

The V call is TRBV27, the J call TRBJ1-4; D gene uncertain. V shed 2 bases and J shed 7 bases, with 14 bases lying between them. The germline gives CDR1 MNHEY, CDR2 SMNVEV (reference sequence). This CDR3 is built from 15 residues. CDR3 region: CASSLNGLRGEKLFF. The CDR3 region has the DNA TGTGCCAGCAGTTTAAATGGTCTACGGGGTGAAAAACTGTTTTTT.

CDR3 DNA: TGTGCCAGCAGTGACTCCCCCGAGCAGGGTGAGCAGTTCTTC. This encodes CASSDSPEQGEQFF. The rearrangement joins TRBV6-4 to TRBJ2-1; tentative D call: TRBD1 (5 bases). Germline CDR1 is MRHNA and CDR2 is SNTAGT. With 0 bases removed from V and 9 bases from J, the gap between germline ends came to 12 bases. The CDR3 totals 14 residues.

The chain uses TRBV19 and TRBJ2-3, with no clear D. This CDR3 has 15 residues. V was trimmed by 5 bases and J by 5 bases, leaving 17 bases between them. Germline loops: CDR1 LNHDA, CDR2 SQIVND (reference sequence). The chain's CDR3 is CASSAQRSYGDTQYF. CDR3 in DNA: TGTGCCAGTAGTGCTCAGCGTTCGTATGGAGATACGCAGTATTTT.

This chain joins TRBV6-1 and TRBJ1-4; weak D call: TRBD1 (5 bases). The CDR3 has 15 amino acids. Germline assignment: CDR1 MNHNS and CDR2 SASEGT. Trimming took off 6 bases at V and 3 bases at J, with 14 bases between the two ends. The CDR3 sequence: CASRQTGTANEKLFF. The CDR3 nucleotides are TGTGCCAGCAGACAAACCGGGACTGCTAATGAAAAACTGTTTTTT.

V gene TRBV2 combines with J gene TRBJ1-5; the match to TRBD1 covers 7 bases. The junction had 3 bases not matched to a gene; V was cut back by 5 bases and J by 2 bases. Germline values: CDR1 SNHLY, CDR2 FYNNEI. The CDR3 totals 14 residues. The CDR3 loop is CASSRGTGNQPQHF. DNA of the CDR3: TGTGCCAGCAGTAGGGGGACAGGCAATCAGCCCCAGCATTTT. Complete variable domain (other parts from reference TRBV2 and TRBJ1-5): EPEVTQTPSHQVTQMGQEVILRCVPISNHLYFYWYRQILGQKVEFLVSFYNNEISEKSEIFDDQFSVERPDGSNFTLKIRSTKLEDSAMYFCASSRGTGNQPQHFGDGTRLSIL.

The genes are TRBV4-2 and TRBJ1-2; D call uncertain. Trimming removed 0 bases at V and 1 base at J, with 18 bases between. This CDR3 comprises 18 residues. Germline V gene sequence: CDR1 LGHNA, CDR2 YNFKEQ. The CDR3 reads CASSQEKTRKNLNYGYTF. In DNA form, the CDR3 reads TGTGCCAGCAGCCAAGAAAAGACAAGGAAAAACCTTAACTATGGCTACACCTTC.

The CDR3 loop reads CASSPGTGGVEANVLTF. In DNA, the CDR3 is TGTGCCAGCAGCCCTGGGACAGGGGGTGTTGAGGCCAACGTCCTGACTTTC. V gene TRBV9 combines with J gene TRBJ2-6, with TRBD1 matching over 11 bases. CDR1 and CDR2 from the germline V gene are SGDLS and YYNGEE. V trimming: 4 bases; J trimming: 6 bases; junction bases outside the gene matches: 9. There are 17 residues in the CDR3. Variable domain in full (rest from reference TRBV9 and TRBJ2-6): DSGVTQTPKHLITATGQRVTLRCSPRSGDLSVYWYQQSLDQGLQFLIQYYNGEERAKGNILERFSAQQFPDLHSELNLSSLELGDSALYFCASSPGTGGVEANVLTFGAGSRLTVL.

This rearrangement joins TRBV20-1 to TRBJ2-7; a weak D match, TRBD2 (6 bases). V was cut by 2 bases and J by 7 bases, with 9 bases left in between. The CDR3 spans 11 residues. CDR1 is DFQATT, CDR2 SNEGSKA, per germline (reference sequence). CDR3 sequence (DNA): TGCAGTGCTAGAATGGGGAGGGAGCAGTACTTC. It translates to CSARMGREQYF.

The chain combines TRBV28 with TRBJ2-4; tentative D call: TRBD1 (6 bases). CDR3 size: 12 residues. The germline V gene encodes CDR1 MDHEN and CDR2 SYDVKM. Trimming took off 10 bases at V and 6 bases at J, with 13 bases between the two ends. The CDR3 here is CAIRDTRNIQYF. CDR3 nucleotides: TGTGCCATCCGGGACACCAGAAACATTCAGTACTTC.

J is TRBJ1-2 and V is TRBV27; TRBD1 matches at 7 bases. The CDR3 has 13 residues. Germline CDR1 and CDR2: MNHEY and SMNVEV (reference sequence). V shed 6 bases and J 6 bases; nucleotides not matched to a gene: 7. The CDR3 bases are TGTGCCAGCAGCCAGGGGGGATATGATGGCTACACCTTC. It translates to CASSQGGYDGYTF.

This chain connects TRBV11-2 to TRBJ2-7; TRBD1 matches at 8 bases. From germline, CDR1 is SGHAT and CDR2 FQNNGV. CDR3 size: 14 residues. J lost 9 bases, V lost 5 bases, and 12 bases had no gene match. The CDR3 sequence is CASSTRTGQLGQYF. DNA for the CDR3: TGTGCCAGCAGCACCAGGACAGGGCAATTGGGGCAGTACTTC.

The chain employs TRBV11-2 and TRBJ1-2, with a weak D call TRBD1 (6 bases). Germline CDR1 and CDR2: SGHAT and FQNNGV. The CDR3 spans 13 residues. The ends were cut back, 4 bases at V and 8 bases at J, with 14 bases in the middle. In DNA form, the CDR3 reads TGTGCCAGCAGCTCTTCGGGGGGCGCGGGCTACACCTTC. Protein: CASSSSGGAGYTF.